A single sample is the source of the 20 T cell receptor beta chains below, sequenced in a study of T-cell memory formation after mild COVID-19. MiXCR was run by TCRdb on the 5' RACE reads, yielding one entry per CDR3 protein. The table has some 280,000 distinct CDR3 sequences, around 15% seen once. The specimen was PBMCs or a T cell subset sorted from them (not recorded which). These receptors were obtained from a man younger than 35 who had mild COVID-19 (a few samples of this study predate the infection). Cell type and time point are not known.

The chain employs TRBV7-8 and TRBJ2-1, with D perhaps matching TRBD1 or TRBD2 (5 bases each). The ends were cut back, 5 bases at V and 9 bases at J, with 20 bases in the middle. The CDR3 is made up of 15 amino acids. From germline, CDR1 is SGHVS and CDR2 FQNEAQ. CDR3 in DNA: TGTGCCAGCAGCGCGTACCGGGACGCTCAGGGTGAGCAGTTCTTC. Translation gives CASSAYRDAQGEQFF.

V usage is TRBV11-2 and J usage is TRBJ1-3; no definite D call. CDR3 size: 14 residues. The V end was cut by 5 bases, the J end by 1 base, with 9 bases between. Germline CDR1 SGHAT, CDR2 FQNNGV. The CDR3 protein is CASSIARSGNTIYF. CDR3 nucleotide sequence: TGTGCCAGCAGCATAGCCAGATCTGGAAACACCATATATTTT.

The V call is TRBV13, the J call TRBJ2-7; 10 bases agree with TRBD1. Germline V lookup: CDR1 PRHDT, CDR2 FYEKMQ (reference sequence). This CDR3 has 17 amino acids. J gave up 3 bases and V 5 bases, and 13 bases lay outside the gene matches. The CDR3: CASSPPRTGGLGYEQYF. The CDR3 coding sequence is TGTGCCAGCAGCCCCCCCCGGACAGGGGGATTAGGCTACGAGCAGTACTTC.

This clonotype has a handful of counts. The genes are TRBV9 and TRBJ2-3; no definite D call. V was cut by 4 bases and J by 3 bases, with 6 bases left in between. This CDR3 is 12 amino acids long. Germline CDR1 and CDR2: SGDLS and YYNGEE. In DNA, the CDR3 is TGTGCCAGCAGCAGGGCGACAGATACGCAGTATTTT. Protein: CASSRATDTQYF.

This clonotype was picked up a small number of times. This rearrangement joins TRBV6-6 to TRBJ1-3; no firm D call. V lost 0 bases and J lost 3, with 3 bases in between. CDR3 length: 13 amino acids. The germline gives CDR1 MNHNY, CDR2 SVGAGI (reference sequence). As DNA, the CDR3 is TGTGCCAGCAGTTACTCAGGTGGAAACACCATATATTTT. Encoded protein: CASSYSGGNTIYF.

The chain carries TRBV6-6 and TRBJ2-1, with 7 bases matching TRBD1. With 6 bases clipped from V and 7 bases from J, the junction kept 9 bases outside the gene matches. Germline CDR1 and CDR2: MNHNY and SVGAGI (reference sequence). This CDR3 is 14 amino acids long. This CDR3 reads CASSLTGFGNEQFF. CDR3 DNA sequence: TGTGCCAGCAGCCTGACAGGGTTCGGTAATGAGCAGTTCTTC.

The rearrangement links TRBV18 to TRBJ2-7, with TRBD2 matching 10 bases. In germline, CDR1 is KGHSH, CDR2 LQKENI. CDR3 length: 14 residues. The V segment lost 3 bases and the J segment 3 bases; nucleotides outside the gene matches: 2. The CDR3 region has the DNA TGTGCCAGCTCACCCGGACTAGCGGACTACGAGCAGTACTTC. Its translation is CASSPGLADYEQYF.

The rearrangement links TRBV4-3 to TRBJ2-2, with 7 bases identical to TRBD1. The trim removed 3 bases at V and 2 bases at J, leaving 9 bases unmatched. This CDR3 comprises 17 residues. Germline V gives CDR1 LGHNA, CDR2 YSLEER. CDR3 sequence (DNA): TGCGCCAGCAGCCACCCGTGGGGACAGAGTAACACCGGGGAGCTGTTTTTT. It yields the protein CASSHPWGQSNTGELFF.

This clonotype appeared a few times. The rearrangement uses TRBV7-9 and TRBJ2-5, with D perhaps given as TRBD1 or TRBD2 (5 bases each). Trimming took 5 bases from V and 1 from J, leaving 17 bases between them. This CDR3 is 16 amino acids long. The germline gives CDR1 SEHNR, CDR2 FQNEAQ (reference sequence). CDR3 protein: CASSPTWDGRQETQYF. The CDR3 region has the DNA TGTGCCAGCAGCCCGACTTGGGACGGGCGCCAAGAGACCCAGTACTTC.

This clonotype was counted between two and nine times. This chain uses TRBV5-1 with TRBJ2-1, with 14 bases identical to TRBD2. This CDR3 spans 17 amino acids. Germline trimming cut 3 bases from V and 3 bases from J; bases unmatched to any gene: 5. In germline, CDR1 is SGHRS, CDR2 YFSETQ. The CDR3 is CASSSGLAGVFYNEQFF. CDR3 in DNA: TGCGCCAGCAGCTCGGGACTAGCGGGGGTCTTCTACAATGAGCAGTTCTTC. Full variable domain (outside the CDR3, taken from reference TRBV5-1 and TRBJ2-1): KAGVTQTPRYLIKTRGQQVTLSCSPISGHRSVSWYQQTPGQGLQFLFEYFSETQRNKGNFPGRFSGRQFSNSRSEMNVSTLELGDSALYLCASSSGLAGVFYNEQFFGPGTRLTVL.

This clonotype was seen at least ten times. V usage is TRBV5-6 and J usage is TRBJ2-3, with D unclear. Germline V gene lookup returns CDR1 SGHDT and CDR2 YYEEEE. Trimming removed 2 bases from V and 0 bases from J, with 7 bases in between. The CDR3 consists of 14 residues. The CDR3 DNA sequence: TGTGCCAGCAGCTTCTACTCTAGCACAGATACGCAGTATTTT. This gives the protein CASSFYSSTDTQYF.

V gene TRBV6-2 or TRBV6-3 combines with J gene TRBJ1-1; D is unclear. In germline, CDR1 is MNHEY, CDR2 SVGEGT. CDR3 length: 13 residues. The germline V and J ends were trimmed by 5 bases and 4 bases, with 11 bases remaining between them. The CDR3 protein is CASSAPSITEAFF. DNA of the CDR3: TGTGCCAGCAGTGCTCCCTCCATCACTGAAGCTTTCTTT.

The genes are TRBV20-1 and TRBJ2-5, with D possibly being TRBD2 (5 bases). Germline CDR1 DFQATT, CDR2 SNEGSKA (reference sequence). The CDR3 consists of 14 residues. V was cut by 1 base and J by 0 bases, with 9 bases left in between. CDR3 nucleotide sequence: TGCAGTGCTAGAGTAGCGTTAGACCAAGAGACCCAGTACTTC. Its protein product is CSARVALDQETQYF.

This clonotype was detected a few times. This chain connects TRBV29-1 to TRBJ2-3; D unresolved. The CDR3 totals 12 residues. V was clipped by 6 bases and J by 9 bases, with 16 bases between them. Germline-derived CDR1 and CDR2 are SQVTM and ANQGSEA. CDR3 residues: CSVPSGSGTQYF. DNA of the CDR3: TGCAGCGTGCCCTCGGGTTCGGGCACGCAGTATTTT.

This clonotype was detected many times. This chain joins TRBV12-3 or TRBV12-4 and TRBJ1-3, with a tentative D call TRBD1 (5 bases). The length of the CDR3 is 14 residues. V was clipped by 6 bases and J by 4 bases, with 13 bases between them. The chain's CDR3 is CASRPGTLGNTIYF. The DNA for the CDR3 is TGTGCCAGCAGACCCGGGACCCTGGGAAACACCATATATTTT.

This sequence joins TRBV12-3 or TRBV12-4 and TRBJ2-7; D is uncertain. V was trimmed by 5 bases and J by 7 bases, leaving 15 bases between them. The length of the CDR3 is 13 residues. The CDR3 spells CASSPRLDGEQYF. For the CDR3, the DNA is TGTGCCAGCAGTCCTCGGCTCGATGGAGAGCAGTACTTC.

V gene TRBV7-3 combines with J gene TRBJ2-2; 12 nucleotides match TRBD1. V lost 6 bases and J lost 5; bases outside the gene matches: 7. Germline V gives CDR1 SGHTA, CDR2 FQGTGA. The CDR3 runs 16 residues. The CDR3: CASSYGTGGATGELFF. For the CDR3, the DNA is TGTGCCAGCAGTTACGGGACAGGGGGCGCGACCGGGGAGCTGTTTTTT.

The chain combines TRBV24-1 with TRBJ2-3, with TRBD1 identical over 8 bases. The CDR3 runs to 14 residues. In germline, CDR1 is KGHDR, CDR2 SFDVKD. With 7 bases clipped from V and 1 base from J, the junction kept 3 bases outside the gene matches. CDR3 sequence: CATSSTGGTDTQYF. CDR3 in DNA: TGTGCCACCAGCTCGACAGGGGGCACAGATACGCAGTATTTT.

Only a few counts were recorded for this clonotype. This chain links TRBV5-1 with TRBJ1-2; D call uncertain. Trimming took off 0 bases at V and 8 bases at J, with 8 bases between the two ends. Germline-derived CDR1 and CDR2 are SGHRS and YFSETQ. The CDR3 runs to 12 residues. The DNA of the CDR3 is TGCGCCAGCAGCTTGGACAGCCAGGGCTACACCTTC. This sequence encodes CASSLDSQGYTF. Full variable domain (rest looked up from reference TRBV5-1 and TRBJ1-2): KAGVTQTPRYLIKTRGQQVTLSCSPISGHRSVSWYQQTPGQGLQFLFEYFSETQRNKGNFPGRFSGRQFSNSRSEMNVSTLELGDSALYLCASSLDSQGYTFGSGTRLTVV.

This clonotype was detected a few times. The V call is TRBV4-3, the J call TRBJ1-5; 8 nucleotides agree with TRBD1. The length of the CDR3 is 13 residues. The germline gives CDR1 LGHNA, CDR2 YSLEER. J lost 9 bases, V lost 1 base, and 2 bases had no gene match. In DNA form, the CDR3 reads TGCGCCAGCAGCCAAGCAGGGGGCAGGCCCCAGCATTTT. Its translation: CASSQAGGRPQHF.